This T cell receptor beta chain originates from a study of blood T cell repertoires in COVID-19. The table came from immunoSEQ multiplex PCR; TCRdb's copy has only in-frame clones and leaves some out. The data contain 70,000 to 85,000 clones, over 75% of them singletons. The CDR3 has 14 residues. Germline values: CDR1 MNHEY, CDR2 SMNVEV (reference sequence). V dropped 2 bases and J dropped 7; count of bases not matched to a gene: 7. The specimen sequenced was peripheral blood. This clonotype was sampled from an elderly man with acute or convalescent COVID-19. The J gene is TRBJ1-2, the V gene TRBV27; 7 positions agree with TRBD1. The CDR3 reads CASSLTGESGGYTF. The CDR3 region has the DNA TGTGCCAGCAGTTTAACAGGGGAGTCGGGTGGCTACACCTTC.